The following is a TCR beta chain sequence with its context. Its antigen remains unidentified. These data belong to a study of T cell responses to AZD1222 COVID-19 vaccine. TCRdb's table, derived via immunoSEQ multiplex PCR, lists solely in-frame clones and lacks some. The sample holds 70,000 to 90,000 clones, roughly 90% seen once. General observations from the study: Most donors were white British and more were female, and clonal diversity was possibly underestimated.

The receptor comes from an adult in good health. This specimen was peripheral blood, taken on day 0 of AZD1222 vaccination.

The CDR3 sequence is CASSSVGINQPQHF. For the CDR3, the DNA is TGTGCCAGCAGTTCGGTGGGAATCAATCAGCCCCAGCATTTT. This chain connects TRBV6-5 to TRBJ1-5; the D is unclear. V was pared by 4 bases and J by 3 bases, with 10 bases between. The CDR3 is 14 amino acids. Germline CDR1 MNHEY, CDR2 SVGAGI.